This TCR beta chain is from a study of cytomegalovirus exposure and HLA in healthy donors. For the study at large: Counted in an early data release were about 85 million unique TCRs from HLA-typed donors. Points from the study as a whole: Among immune exposure information, only CMV serostatus was available. Investigators reported approximately 150 TCR beta chains as tied to cytomegalovirus.

Use of 60 Vbeta and 13 Jbeta primers characterized the PCR. Data came from immunoSEQ multiplex PCR; TCRdb stores just in-frame clones and leaves some out. Of approximately 67,000 clones in the sample, 65% to 70% are singletons; the top ten hold approximately 2.2%. The CDR3 covers 14 residues. The germline V gene has CDR1 LNHNV and CDR2 YYDKDF (reference sequence). V was trimmed by 5 bases and J by 5 bases, leaving 15 bases between them. A word on this clone: Its antigen is currently unknown.

Sequencing was carried out using PBMCs. The receptor comes from a woman in her thirties in good health and CMV-seronegative. This sequence joins TRBV15 and TRBJ2-5, with D perhaps matching TRBD2 (6 bases). The CDR3 sequence is CATSSGGAGETQYF. CDR3 nucleotide sequence: TGTGCCACCAGCTCAGGAGGGGCCGGGGAGACCCAGTACTTC. The whole variable domain, remainder taken from reference TRBV15 and TRBJ2-5, is DAMVIQNPRYQVTQFGKPVTLSCSQTLNHNVMYWYQQKSSQAPKLLFHYYDKDFNNEADTPDNFQSRRPNTSFCFLDIRSPGLGDTAMYLCATSSGGAGETQYFGPGTRLLVL.